The present T cell receptor (beta chain) was sequenced within a study of metastatic and nonmetastatic thyroid tumors. The study's findings and limits: Significantly higher TCR beta diversity was reportedly seen in malignant thyroid tumors than benign nodules, in blood and tumor.

There were no patients who had received any treatment before thyroid surgery. Original handling: The authors used CDR3 differences across clinicopathological groups to build a distant-metastasis classifier for papillary thyroid cancer. TCRdb re-analyzed the PCR reads using MiXCR. Here the V and J calls rest on TCRdb's processing, not on the authors' analysis. The sample holds under 30,000 clones, roughly 15% seen once. At least ten counts were recorded for this clone. Its antigen is undetermined. Trimming left V 0 bases short and J 5 bases short, with 21 bases between. CDR1 SGHRS and CDR2 YFSETQ come from the germline V gene. This CDR3 has 17 residues.

The sequence was collected from a male donor with papillary thyroid cancer or a benign thyroid nodule (not recorded which). Some clones in this sample may be carry-over from other donors' samples. The chain employs TRBV5-1 and TRBJ2-7; D assignment may be TRBD1 or TRBD2 (5 bases each). Sequenced: blood. The CDR3: CASSLAGIRVGDNEQYF. In DNA form, the CDR3 reads TGCGCCAGCAGCTTGGCGGGGATCAGGGTGGGAGACAACGAGCAGTACTTC.